This is a list of T cell receptor beta chains from one sample in a study of T cells in localized non-small cell lung cancer. Data came from immunoSEQ multiplex PCR; TCRdb stores just in-frame clones and leaves some out. The sample lists more than 15,000 clones; around 91% were seen once. The material was peripheral blood, obtained before any cancer treatment. These receptors originate from a man between 40 and 70 years old with stage I lung adenocarcinoma. Both conserved end residues are part of each CDR3. D genes are given only for firm matches. Clone size is stated in some rows and not others, as once, few, many or a class when expanded.

TRBJ1-1	-	-	TRBV5-4	CATLDGLNTEAFF	TGTGCCACCTTGGACGGATTGAACACTGAAGCTTTCTTT
TRBJ2-5	-	-	TRBV5-1	CATMTGQETQYF	TGCGCCACGATGACAGGTCAAGAGACCCAGTACTTC
TRBJ1-1	-	-	TRBV14	CASSQGGAGNTEAFF	TGTGCCAGCAGCCAAGGAGGAGCGGGCAACACTGAAGCTTTCTTT
TRBJ2-7	-	-	TRBV9	CASSVASHAYEQYF	TGTGCCAGCAGCGTAGCGTCCCACGCCTACGAGCAGTACTTC
TRBJ2-3	-	-	TRBV19	CASTISSAVDTQYF	TGTGCCAGTACCATCTCTTCGGCGGTAGATACGCAGTATTTT
TRBJ2-2	-	-	TRBV27	CASSLIDSMNGELFF	TGTGCCAGCAGTTTGATCGACAGTATGAACGGGGAGCTGTTTTTT
TRBJ2-2	once	-	TRBV7-2	CASSSNRAGTGELFF	TGTGCCAGCAGCTCAAACAGGGCCGGGACCGGGGAGCTGTTTTTT
TRBJ2-1	-	-	TRBV7-2	CASSLIVQKVDEQFF	TGTGCCAGCAGCTTAATTGTCCAGAAGGTAGATGAGCAGTTCTTC
TRBJ2-7	once	-	TRBV21-1	CASGNCEQYF	TGTGCCAGCGGAAATTGCGAGCAGTACTTC
TRBJ1-1	-	-	TRBV5-1	CASSLPGLTEAFF	TGCGCCAGCAGCTTGCCGGGCCTTACTGAAGCTTTCTTT
TRBJ1-2	-	TRBD1	TRBV6-1	CAGTKTGAYYGYTF	TGTGCCGGAACAAAGACAGGGGCCTACTATGGCTACACCTTC
TRBJ2-7	-	-	TRBV19	CASSIGGQFNEQYF	TGTGCCAGTAGTATCGGAGGACAGTTCAACGAGCAGTACTTC
TRBJ1-5	-	TRBD1	TRBV5-6	CASSPGTGAAQPQHF	TGTGCCAGCAGCCCGGGGACAGGGGCCGCTCAGCCCCAGCATTTT
TRBJ2-7	-	-	TRBV5-8	CASSLGQEQYF	TGTGCCAGCAGCTTGGGACAGGAGCAGTACTTC
TRBJ2-7	-	TRBD1	TRBV27	CASSLTGGSPYEQYF	TGTGCCAGCAGTCTAACAGGGGGGAGTCCCTACGAGCAGTACTTC
TRBJ1-5	-	-	TRBV5-6	CASSSRSNQPQHF	TGTGCCAGCAGCTCGCGTAGCAATCAGCCCCAGCATTTT
TRBJ2-2	-	TRBD1	TRBV27	CAPISGTGATGELFF	TGTGCGCCAATCTCCGGGACAGGGGCCACCGGGGAGCTGTTTTTT
TRBJ1-1	-	-	TRBV5-4	CASSLSWGGSVNTEAFF	TGTGCCAGCAGCTTGAGCTGGGGGGGTAGTGTGAACACTGAAGCTTTCTTT
TRBJ2-2	-	TRBD1	TRBV10-2	CASRDIAGTAGTGELFF	TGCGCCAGCAGAGATATAGCCGGGACAGCCGGCACCGGGGAGCTGTTTTTT
TRBJ1-2	-	-	TRBV28	CASSLVGSGNYGYTF	TGTGCCAGCAGTTTAGTTGGCTCGGGGAACTATGGCTACACCTTC
TRBJ2-7	-	TRBD2	TRBV4-2	CASSQGGAGVGEQYF	TGTGCCAGCAGCCAAGGGGGAGCGGGGGTTGGGGAGCAGTACTTC
TRBJ1-5	-	-	TRBV2	CASSSRILGNQPQHF	TGTGCCAGCAGTTCTCGAATCTTAGGCAATCAGCCCCAGCATTTT
TRBJ2-7	-	-	TRBV28	CASRRGSSYEQYF	TGTGCCAGCAGAAGAGGGAGTTCCTACGAGCAGTACTTC
TRBJ2-1	-	TRBD2	TRBV7-2	CASSLDPSGLYNEQFF	TGTGCCAGCAGCCTAGACCCTAGCGGCCTTTACAATGAGCAGTTCTTC
TRBJ1-4	-	TRBD1	TRBV28	CASHRDRGLTNEKLFF	TGTGCCAGCCACCGGGACAGGGGGCTAACTAATGAAAAACTGTTTTTT
TRBJ1-2	-	-	TRBV4-1	CASSPVPAPGYTF	TGCGCCAGCAGCCCTGTCCCCGCCCCGGGCTACACCTTC
TRBJ2-2	-	-	TRBV2	CASRIQGSGELFF	TGTGCCAGCAGAATACAGGGATCAGGGGAGCTGTTTTTT
TRBJ2-5	once	-	TRBV19	CASSLRRGETQYF	TGTGCCAGTAGCTTAAGACGTGGAGAGACCCAGTACTTC
TRBJ1-2	-	TRBD1	TRBV4-1	CASSQGMTGNYGYTF	TGCGCCAGCAGCCAAGGGATGACAGGGAACTATGGCTACACCTTC
TRBJ1-1	-	-	TRBV30	CAFQGIDNTEAFF	TGTGCCTTTCAGGGGATTGATAACACTGAAGCTTTCTTT
TRBJ2-1	-	TRBD1	TRBV7-9	CASIRTGTGGERRDNEQFF	TGTGCCAGCATCCGTACCGGGACAGGGGGGGAGCGTCGGGACAATGAGCAGTTCTTC
TRBJ2-1	-	TRBD2	TRBV5-4	CASSLVAGAGNEQFF	TGTGCCAGCAGCTTGGTAGCGGGAGCAGGCAATGAGCAGTTCTTC
TRBJ2-1	-	-	TRBV27	CASSLSGLRAAGNEQFF	TGTGCCAGCAGTTTATCCGGGCTTCGAGCGGCTGGGAATGAGCAGTTCTTC
TRBJ2-7	-	-	TRBV2	CASSEAQTGQSYEQYF	TGTGCCAGCAGTGAAGCGCAAACGGGGCAGTCCTACGAGCAGTACTTC
TRBJ2-3	-	-	TRBV30	CAWSRSGFSTDTQYF	TGTGCCTGGAGTAGGAGCGGATTCTCCACAGATACGCAGTATTTT
TRBJ2-7	once	TRBD1	TRBV11-3	CASSSGQGYEQYF	TGTGCCAGCAGCTCCGGACAGGGCTACGAGCAGTACTTC
TRBJ2-3	-	TRBD2	TRBV2	CASRDIAGGPSTQYF	TGTGCCAGCAGGGACATAGCGGGGGGCCCTAGTACGCAGTATTTT
TRBJ1-2	-	-	TRBV5-8	CASSLNEGDPYGYTF	TGTGCCAGCAGCTTGAACGAGGGAGACCCCTATGGCTACACCTTC
TRBJ2-2	few	-	TRBV14	CASSQVYGSTGELFF	TGTGCCAGCAGCCAAGTGTACGGGAGCACCGGGGAGCTGTTTTTT
TRBJ1-1	-	-	TRBV19	CASSGGGTTEAFF	TGTGCCAGTAGTGGGGGGGGAACCACTGAAGCTTTCTTT
TRBJ1-1	-	TRBD1	TRBV10-1	CASGQGYTEAFF	TGCGCCAGCGGACAGGGGTATACTGAAGCTTTCTTT